This T cell receptor (beta chain) derives from a study of regulatory T cells in long-lasting Graves disease. The table lists this clonotype with many counts. Germline V gene data show CDR1 as SNHLY and CDR2 as FYNNEI. The CDR3 spans 14 residues. The V end was cut by 6 bases, the J end by 7 bases, with 16 bases between. Arm-PCR of CDR3 regions and iRepertoire HTBI primers were the basis on which TCR beta libraries were built. TCRdb re-called the multiplex PCR reads through MiXCR, storing one row per CDR3 protein. The sample carries about 540,000 distinct CDR3 sequences, about 14% recorded once. The time point here: newly diagnosed GD, antithyroid drugs for less than 3 months. Researchers made the TCR library from RNA that was extracted from PBMCs. The sample was also linked to a second study, of T cells in Graves' hyperthyroidism and ophthalmopathy.

The TCR comes from a man aged 25 to 40 with Graves disease. This chain uses TRBV2 with TRBJ2-4; maybe TRBD2 (5 bases). The sample consisted of peripheral blood mononuclear cells (PBMCs), taken at new diagnosis, from a patient treated with antithyroid drugs. The CDR3 reads CASSATGSRNIQYF. Here the CDR3 DNA reads TGTGCCAGCAGCGCGACGGGATCGCGGAACATTCAGTACTTC.